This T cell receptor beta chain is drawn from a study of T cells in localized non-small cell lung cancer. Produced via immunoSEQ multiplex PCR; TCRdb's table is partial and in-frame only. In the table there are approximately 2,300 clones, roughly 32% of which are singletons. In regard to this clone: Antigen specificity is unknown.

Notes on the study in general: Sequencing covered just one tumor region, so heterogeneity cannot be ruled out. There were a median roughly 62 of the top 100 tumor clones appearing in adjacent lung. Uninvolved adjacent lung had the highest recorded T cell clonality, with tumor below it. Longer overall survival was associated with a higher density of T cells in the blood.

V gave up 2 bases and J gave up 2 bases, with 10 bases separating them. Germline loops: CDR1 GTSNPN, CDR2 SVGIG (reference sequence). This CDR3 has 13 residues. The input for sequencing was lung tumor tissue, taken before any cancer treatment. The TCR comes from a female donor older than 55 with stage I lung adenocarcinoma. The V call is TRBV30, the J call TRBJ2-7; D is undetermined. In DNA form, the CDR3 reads TGTGCCTGGAGTTCCGGCCGTACCTACGAGCAGTACTTC. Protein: CAWSSGRTYEQYF.